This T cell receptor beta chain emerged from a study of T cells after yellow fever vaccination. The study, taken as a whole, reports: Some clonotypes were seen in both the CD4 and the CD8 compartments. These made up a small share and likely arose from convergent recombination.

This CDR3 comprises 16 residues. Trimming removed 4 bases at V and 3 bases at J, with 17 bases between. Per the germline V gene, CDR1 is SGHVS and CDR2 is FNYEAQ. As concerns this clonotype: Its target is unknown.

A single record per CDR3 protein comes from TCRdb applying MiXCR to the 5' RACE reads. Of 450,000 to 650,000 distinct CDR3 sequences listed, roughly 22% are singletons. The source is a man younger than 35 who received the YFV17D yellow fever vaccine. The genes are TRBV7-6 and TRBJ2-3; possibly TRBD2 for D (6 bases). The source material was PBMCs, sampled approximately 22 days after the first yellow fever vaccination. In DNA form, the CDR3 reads TGTGCCAGCAGCTCCCGCGGGACGGGAACGACAGATACGCAGTATTTT. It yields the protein CASSSRGTGTTDTQYF.